A selection of T cell receptor beta chains follows, all from one sample in a study of OX40 agonist ivuxolimab in advanced cancers. TCRdb keeps only in-frame clones here, not all; method: immunoSEQ multiplex PCR. This table holds fewer than 55,000 clones, about 85% found once. This sample comprised CD4+ or CD8+ T cells sorted from blood, obtained in a trial of the OX40 agonist ivuxolimab. The receptors originated from an adult with an advanced solid tumor such as melanoma, head and neck, liver or kidney cancer. CDR3s include the opening cysteine and the closing phenylalanine or tryptophan. A D gene is named only where the DNA matches it firmly. The size of a clone is reported for some rows only, either as once, few or many, or as a class for expanded clones.

J gene: TRBJ2-2; clone size: -; D gene: TRBD1; V gene: TRBV9; CDR3 DNA: TGTGCCAGCAGTGAAACAGGGGCCGGGGAGCTGTTTTTT; CDR3 protein: CASSETGAGELFF
J gene: TRBJ1-2; clone size: -; D gene: TRBD1; V gene: TRBV5-1; CDR3 DNA: TGCGCCAGCAGCTCCTCCGGGACAGGGTCCTATGGCTACACCTTC; CDR3 protein: CASSSSGTGSYGYTF
J gene: TRBJ2-1; clone size: few; D gene: -; V gene: TRBV27; CDR3 DNA: TGTGCCAGCAGTTTCGGCCACGACTCCAATGAGCAGTTCTTC; CDR3 protein: CASSFGHDSNEQFF
J gene: TRBJ2-3; clone size: -; D gene: TRBD2; V gene: TRBV28; CDR3 DNA: TGTGCCAGCAGCCCCTTTACGGGAGGGCCCACAGATACGCAGTATTTT; CDR3 protein: CASSPFTGGPTDTQYF
J gene: TRBJ2-7; clone size: -; D gene: TRBD2; V gene: TRBV9; CDR3 DNA: TGTGCCAGCAGCGTAGCAGCGGGAGGGTTCAACGAGCAGTACTTC; CDR3 protein: CASSVAAGGFNEQYF
J gene: TRBJ1-2; clone size: -; D gene: -; V gene: TRBV2; CDR3 DNA: TGTGCCAGCAGTGAAACAACGGGGGGGTATGGCTACACCTTC; CDR3 protein: CASSETTGGYGYTF
J gene: TRBJ2-1; clone size: -; D gene: TRBD2; V gene: TRBV7-7; CDR3 DNA: TGTGCCAGCAGCTTAGCGGAGGCTAGCGGAATCAATGAGCAGTTCTTC; CDR3 protein: CASSLAEASGINEQFF
J gene: TRBJ2-7; clone size: -; D gene: -; V gene: TRBV11-2; CDR3 DNA: TGTGCCAGCAGCTTAGATTTTGGCGGCTCCTACGAGCAGTACTTC; CDR3 protein: CASSLDFGGSYEQYF
J gene: TRBJ1-1; clone size: -; D gene: TRBD1; V gene: TRBV18; CDR3 DNA: TGTGCCAGCTCACCCGGGACAGTACGGAACACTGAAGCTTTCTTT; CDR3 protein: CASSPGTVRNTEAFF
J gene: TRBJ2-7; clone size: -; D gene: TRBD2; V gene: TRBV11-2; CDR3 DNA: TGTGCCAGCAGCTTAGTAGCGGGATCTAACGAGCAGTACTTC; CDR3 protein: CASSLVAGSNEQYF
J gene: TRBJ1-1; clone size: -; D gene: -; V gene: TRBV27; CDR3 DNA: TGTGCCAGCAGTTTTCTCAACACGGAAGCTTTCTTT; CDR3 protein: CASSFLNTEAFF
J gene: TRBJ1-2; clone size: -; D gene: -; V gene: TRBV7-9; CDR3 DNA: TGTGCCAGCAGCTTATGGGGGAACTATGGCTACACCTTC; CDR3 protein: CASSLWGNYGYTF
J gene: TRBJ2-7; clone size: few; D gene: TRBD1; V gene: TRBV6-7; CDR3 DNA: TGTGCCAGCAGCGCCCCCCTTACAGGGGACGACTACGAGCAGTACTTC; CDR3 protein: CASSAPLTGDDYEQYF
J gene: TRBJ1-6; clone size: few; D gene: -; V gene: TRBV6-5; CDR3 DNA: TGTGCCAGCACCTCTCCTACCAGGAATTCACCCCTCCACTTT; CDR3 protein: CASTSPTRNSPLHF
J gene: TRBJ2-3; clone size: -; D gene: -; V gene: TRBV6-1; CDR3 DNA: TGTGCCAGCAGTGAAGCGCTTCGACAGTTAGGCACAGATACGCAGTATTTT; CDR3 protein: CASSEALRQLGTDTQYF
J gene: TRBJ1-4; clone size: -; D gene: -; V gene: TRBV11-2; CDR3 DNA: TGTGCCAGCAGCTTATATGCCAGTGAAAAACTGTTTTTT; CDR3 protein: CASSLYASEKLFF
J gene: TRBJ2-3; clone size: few; D gene: TRBD2; V gene: TRBV19; CDR3 DNA: TGTGCCAGTACCTTTAGCGGGACTTGGTCAGATACGCAGTATTTT; CDR3 protein: CASTFSGTWSDTQYF
J gene: TRBJ1-3; clone size: -; D gene: -; V gene: TRBV30; CDR3 DNA: TGTGCCTGGAAAAAAAGTGGAAACACCATATATTTT; CDR3 protein: CAWKKSGNTIYF
J gene: TRBJ1-6; clone size: once; D gene: -; V gene: TRBV5-6; CDR3 DNA: TGTGCCAGCAGCTGGGGAAGGGACGGCACATGGAACTCACCCCTCCACTTT; CDR3 protein: CASSWGRDGTWNSPLHF
J gene: TRBJ1-2; clone size: -; D gene: -; V gene: TRBV6-5; CDR3 DNA: TGTGCCAGCAGGAATCCGGGAGATGGCTACACCTTC; CDR3 protein: CASRNPGDGYTF
J gene: TRBJ1-2; clone size: -; D gene: -; V gene: TRBV6-4; CDR3 DNA: TGTGCCAGCAGTGACTTAGGGGGGGGATTTCGGAATGGCTACACCTTC; CDR3 protein: CASSDLGGGFRNGYTF
J gene: TRBJ1-1; clone size: medium-sized; D gene: -; V gene: TRBV2; CDR3 DNA: TGTGCCAGCAGTTTCGACGCGAACACTGAAGCTTTCTTT; CDR3 protein: CASSFDANTEAFF
J gene: TRBJ2-7; clone size: -; D gene: TRBD2; V gene: TRBV10-3; CDR3 DNA: TGTGCCATCACGGTAGGACTAGCGGCCTACGAGCAGTACTTC; CDR3 protein: CAITVGLAAYEQYF
J gene: TRBJ2-2; clone size: -; D gene: TRBD1; V gene: TRBV7-2; CDR3 DNA: TGTGCCAGCAGCTCAAATGACAGGGTTGGGCTCACCGGGGAGCTGTTTTTT; CDR3 protein: CASSSNDRVGLTGELFF
J gene: TRBJ1-6; clone size: -; D gene: -; V gene: TRBV18; CDR3 DNA: TGTGCCAGCTCACCAGGGGCAGGTCCTCCCCTCCACTTT; CDR3 protein: CASSPGAGPPLHF
J gene: TRBJ1-5; clone size: few; D gene: -; V gene: TRBV5-6; CDR3 DNA: TGTGCCAGCAGCACCTTTAATCAGCCCCAGCATTTT; CDR3 protein: CASSTFNQPQHF
J gene: TRBJ1-1; clone size: -; D gene: -; V gene: TRBV1; CDR3 DNA: TGCACCAGCAAGTTCGGGGGTTCGAACACTGAAGCTTTCTTT; CDR3 protein: CTSKFGGSNTEAFF
J gene: TRBJ2-7; clone size: once; D gene: TRBD2; V gene: TRBV4-1; CDR3 DNA: TGCGCCAGCAGCAATAGCGGGACTACCTACTACGAGCAGTACTTC; CDR3 protein: CASSNSGTTYYEQYF
J gene: TRBJ2-1; clone size: -; D gene: TRBD2; V gene: TRBV6-1; CDR3 DNA: TGTGCCAGCAGTGGGACGACTATAGCGGGAGATGAGCAGTTCTTC; CDR3 protein: CASSGTTIAGDEQFF
J gene: TRBJ2-2; clone size: -; D gene: -; V gene: TRBV6-6; CDR3 DNA: TGTGCCAGCAGTTCCTCTTTCGGCCGGGAGCTGTTTTTT; CDR3 protein: CASSSSFGRELFF
J gene: TRBJ1-2; clone size: -; D gene: -; V gene: TRBV5-1; CDR3 DNA: TGCGCCAGCAGGGATAACTATGGCTACACCTTC; CDR3 protein: CASRDNYGYTF
J gene: TRBJ2-4; clone size: -; D gene: TRBD1; V gene: TRBV4-1; CDR3 DNA: TGCGCCAGCAGCCAGAACCGGGACAGCCTTCTAAGGGCCAAAAACATTCAGTACTTC; CDR3 protein: CASSQNRDSLLRAKNIQYF
J gene: TRBJ1-5; clone size: -; D gene: -; V gene: TRBV6-6; CDR3 DNA: TGTGCCAGCAGTTACGCTGACAGCAATCAGCCCCAGCATTTT; CDR3 protein: CASSYADSNQPQHF
J gene: TRBJ2-1; clone size: -; D gene: -; V gene: TRBV11-3; CDR3 DNA: TGTGCCAGCAGCTTACCCGGAAGGAGCTCCTACAATGAGCAGTTCTTC; CDR3 protein: CASSLPGRSSYNEQFF
J gene: TRBJ1-1; clone size: -; D gene: -; V gene: TRBV5-1; CDR3 DNA: TGCGCCAGCAGAGAAAGTCGGGACCCAGCTTTCTTT; CDR3 protein: CASRESRDPAFF
J gene: TRBJ1-3; clone size: -; D gene: -; V gene: TRBV5-1; CDR3 DNA: TGCGCCAGCAGCTTGGGGGCAGGGATCTCTGGAAACACCATATATTTT; CDR3 protein: CASSLGAGISGNTIYF
J gene: TRBJ2-1; clone size: -; D gene: -; V gene: TRBV7-8; CDR3 DNA: TGTGCCAGCAGCATGACAGAAGAGCAGTTCTTC; CDR3 protein: CASSMTEEQFF
J gene: TRBJ1-3; clone size: once; D gene: -; V gene: TRBV9; CDR3 DNA: TGTGCCAGCAGCCCCCAAGAGGGGGCTGGAAACACCATATATTTT; CDR3 protein: CASSPQEGAGNTIYF
J gene: TRBJ1-1; clone size: -; D gene: -; V gene: TRBV29-1; CDR3 DNA: TGCAGCGGAAGACCAGGGTGGGCTATGAACACTGAAGCTTTCTTT; CDR3 protein: CSGRPGWAMNTEAFF
J gene: TRBJ1-5; clone size: -; D gene: TRBD1; V gene: TRBV29-1; CDR3 DNA: TGCAGCGTTGGGACAGGGGGGGATCAGCCCCAGCATTTT; CDR3 protein: CSVGTGGDQPQHF
J gene: TRBJ2-7; clone size: -; D gene: -; V gene: TRBV6-1; CDR3 DNA: TGTGCCAGCAATACAGCAAGATTCTACGAGCAGTACTTC; CDR3 protein: CASNTARFYEQYF
J gene: TRBJ2-1; clone size: -; D gene: TRBD2; V gene: TRBV9; CDR3 DNA: TGTGCCAGCAGCGTAGGGCTAGCGGGAGTGGCTGAGCAGTTCTTC; CDR3 protein: CASSVGLAGVAEQFF
J gene: TRBJ1-4; clone size: -; D gene: TRBD1; V gene: TRBV30; CDR3 DNA: TGTGCCTGGACGGGCAGGGGGGATGAAAAACTGTTTTTT; CDR3 protein: CAWTGRGDEKLFF
J gene: TRBJ1-4; clone size: -; D gene: -; V gene: TRBV11-2; CDR3 DNA: TGTGCCAGCAGCTTAGAAGTCCCAGACAGCCGGGCAACTAATGAAAAACTGTTTTTT; CDR3 protein: CASSLEVPDSRATNEKLFF
J gene: TRBJ2-5; clone size: once; D gene: -; V gene: TRBV10-3; CDR3 DNA: TGTGCCATCAGTGGGGGGGAGACCCAGTACTTC; CDR3 protein: CAISGGETQYF
J gene: TRBJ2-1; clone size: -; D gene: -; V gene: TRBV7-2; CDR3 DNA: TGTGCCAGCAGCCTGGTAGCGGTTTCCTACAATGAGCAGTTCTTC; CDR3 protein: CASSLVAVSYNEQFF
J gene: TRBJ2-6; clone size: -; D gene: -; V gene: TRBV6-4; CDR3 DNA: TGTGCCAGCAGTCAGACAGCCAGCTCTGGGGCCAACGTCCTGACTTTC; CDR3 protein: CASSQTASSGANVLTF